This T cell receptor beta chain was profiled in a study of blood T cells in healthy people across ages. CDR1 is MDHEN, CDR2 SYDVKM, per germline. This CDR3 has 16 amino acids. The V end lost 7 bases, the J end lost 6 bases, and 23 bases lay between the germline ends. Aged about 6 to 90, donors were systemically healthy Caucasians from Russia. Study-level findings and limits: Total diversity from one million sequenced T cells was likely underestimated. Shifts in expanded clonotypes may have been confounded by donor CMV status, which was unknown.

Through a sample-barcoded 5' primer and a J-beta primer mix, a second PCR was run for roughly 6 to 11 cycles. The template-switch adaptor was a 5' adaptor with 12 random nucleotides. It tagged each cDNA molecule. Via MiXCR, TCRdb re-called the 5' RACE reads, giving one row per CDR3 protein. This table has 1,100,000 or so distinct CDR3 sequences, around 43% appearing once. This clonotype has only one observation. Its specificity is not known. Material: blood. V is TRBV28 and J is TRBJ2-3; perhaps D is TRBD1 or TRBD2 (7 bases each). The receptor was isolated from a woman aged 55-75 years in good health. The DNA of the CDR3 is TGTGCCAGCACCTCCCTAGGGGGAGGGGGCGGGGATACGCAGTATTTT. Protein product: CASTSLGGGGGDTQYF.